Sequencing of this TCR beta chain was carried out in a study of OX40 agonist ivuxolimab in advanced cancers. The CDR3 has 17 amino acids. Trimming at V came to 0 bases and at J to 5 bases, leaving 5 bases not matched to a gene. Sequenced by immunoSEQ multiplex PCR; TCRdb stores in-frame clones only, minus some. The sample carries approximately 22,000 clones, roughly 85% recorded once. This material consisted of CD4+ or CD8+ T cells sorted from blood, taken in a trial of the OX40 agonist ivuxolimab. This TCR was recovered from an adult with an advanced solid tumor such as melanoma, head and neck, liver or kidney cancer. This chain joins TRBV23-1 and TRBJ2-7; 15 positions agree with TRBD2. TRBV23-1 falls under the ORF class, with uncertain function. CDR3 residues: CASSQSGLAGGNHEQYF. In DNA, the CDR3 is TGCGCCAGCAGTCAATCCGGACTAGCGGGAGGGAACCACGAGCAGTACTTC.